Presented here are 10 T cell receptor beta chains from one specimen sequenced in a study of shared clonotypes between healthy human individuals. The naive CD8 fraction comprised CD45RO-negative cells positively selected for CCR7 and excluded terminally differentiated effector memory CD45RA+ cells. TCRdb keeps only in-frame clones here, not all; method: immunoSEQ multiplex PCR. The sample has 1.5 million to 2.5 million clones, about 95% seen once; the top ten hold less than 1.5%. The specimen was naive CD8+ T cells sorted from blood. These receptors were taken from a man younger than 35 in good health.

J is TRBJ2-5 and V is TRBV4-1, with 10 bases lining up with TRBD1. The CDR3 is 15 residues long. From germline, CDR1 is MGHRA and CDR2 YSYEKL. J lost 5 bases, V lost 4 bases, and 7 bases had no gene match. DNA for the CDR3: TGCGCCAGCAGCCCCCGAGACAGGGGGCTCGAGACCCAGTACTTC. Amino acid sequence: CASSPRDRGLETQYF.

The chain is built from TRBV4-2 and TRBJ2-7, with 14 positions matching TRBD2. The CDR3 length is 22 residues. Germline loops: CDR1 LGHNA, CDR2 YNFKEQ. With V trimmed by 0 bases and J by 0 bases, 16 bases remained unmatched. CDR3 DNA sequence: TGTGCCAGCAGCCAAGACCCGGCCTCGGGACTAGCGGGGGTTCGAAGCTCCTACGAGCAGTACTTC. Its protein product is CASSQDPASGLAGVRSSYEQYF.

In the case of this clone: Other DNA sequences of this sample code for an identical CDR3. The V call is TRBV11-3, the J call TRBJ2-5; 7 bases fit TRBD1. Germline assignment: CDR1 SGHNT and CDR2 YENEEA. The CDR3 is made up of 13 amino acids. V shed 5 bases and J 2 bases; nucleotides not matched to a gene: 2. The CDR3 nucleotides read TGTGCCAGCAGCCCCAGGGGGCAAGAGACCCAGTACTTC. Translated, it gives CASSPRGQETQYF.

The genes are TRBV10-3 and TRBJ1-5, with 9 bases that match TRBD1. Germline loops: CDR1 ENHRY, CDR2 SYGVKD. V shed 5 bases and J 0 bases; nucleotides not matched to a gene: 5. The CDR3 has 16 amino acids. CDR3 protein: CAISSTGGLSNQPQHF. CDR3 nucleotide sequence: TGTGCCATCAGTAGTACAGGGGGCCTTAGCAATCAGCCCCAGCATTTT.

This CDR3 is CASEGQGRETQYF. CDR3 DNA sequence: TGTGCCAGCGAAGGACAGGGTAGAGAGACCCAGTACTTC. The chain joins TRBV7-9 to TRBJ2-5; 8 nucleotides align to TRBD1. V lost 8 bases, J lost 4 bases, and 6 bases stayed unmatched. In germline, CDR1 is SEHNR, CDR2 FQNEAQ (reference sequence). The CDR3 length is 13 residues.

The table lists this clone with a count of one. The chain carries TRBV10-3 and TRBJ2-3, with D possibly matching TRBD2 (5 bases). Between the trimmed V and J ends, which lost 0 bases and 4 bases, there was a span of 5 bases. Germline loops: CDR1 ENHRY, CDR2 SYGVKD. The CDR3 is 13 residues long. This CDR3 reads CAISESEADTQYF. CDR3 in DNA: TGTGCCATCAGTGAGTCGGAGGCAGATACGCAGTATTTT.

This clone was found once. The J gene is TRBJ1-5, the V gene TRBV4-2; D is undetermined. The CDR3 totals 16 residues. The germline V gene has CDR1 LGHNA and CDR2 YNFKEQ. Trimming cost V 0 bases and J 5 bases, with 14 bases left between them. DNA of the CDR3: TGTGCCAGCAGCCAAGATGGACCTCCTAGTGATCAGCCCCAGCATTTT. It is translated as CASSQDGPPSDQPQHF.

V is TRBV5-5 and J is TRBJ1-2; the D is unclear. Germline V CDR1 and CDR2: SGHKS, YYEKEE (reference sequence). The CDR3 runs to 13 residues. V lost 1 base and J 2 bases, leaving 6 bases between the germline ends. The CDR3 region has the DNA TGTGCCAGCAGCTTGTCAGAGAACTATGGCTACACCTTC. Protein product: CASSLSENYGYTF.

The gene calls are TRBV7-2 and TRBJ2-7; D uncertain. The CDR3 is 16 residues long. CDR1 is SGHTA, CDR2 FQGNSA, per germline. Trimming shortened V by 1 base and J by 2 bases, and 15 bases separated the two germline ends. CDR3 nucleotide sequence: TGTGCCAGCAGCTTAGATCCCACTACGGCGACCTACGAGCAGTACTTC. As protein: CASSLDPTTATYEQYF.

Comment on this clone: Other DNA variants within this sample encode the same CDR3. The chain links TRBV7-9 to TRBJ2-7; the D is unclear. V was trimmed by 6 bases and J by 2 bases, leaving 11 bases between them. This CDR3 has 13 amino acids. Germline CDR1 SEHNR, CDR2 FQNEAQ (reference sequence). CDR3 residues: CASSFPLAYEQYF. The CDR3 DNA follows: TGTGCCAGCAGTTTTCCGTTGGCCTACGAGCAGTACTTC.